The sequence of this T cell receptor (beta chain) was determined in a study of blood T cells in healthy people across ages. Healthy Caucasian individuals from Russia aged 6 to 90 were enrolled as donors. V was clipped by 5 bases and J by 3 bases, with 8 bases between them. The CDR3 runs to 12 residues. CDR1 and CDR2 (germline): MDHEN, SYDVKM. General study points: CMV status of donors was unknown, possibly confounding expanded clonotype changes. Naive T cell percentage showed a strong correlation with TCR beta diversity.

Primers used in a second PCR of roughly 6 to 12 cycles were a sample-barcoded 5' primer and a J-beta primer mix. MiXCR, applied by TCRdb to the 5' RACE reads, yields one record per CDR3 protein. The sample yields about 760,000 distinct CDR3 sequences, 45% to 70% seen once. This clonotype was detected only once. The antigen is not known. V usage is TRBV28 and J usage is TRBJ2-7; D gene unclear. The sequence derives from a man in his forties or fifties in good health. Material for sequencing was blood. The CDR3 sequence is CASSPQYYEQYF. CDR3 in DNA: TGTGCCAGCAGTCCCCAATACTACGAGCAGTACTTC.